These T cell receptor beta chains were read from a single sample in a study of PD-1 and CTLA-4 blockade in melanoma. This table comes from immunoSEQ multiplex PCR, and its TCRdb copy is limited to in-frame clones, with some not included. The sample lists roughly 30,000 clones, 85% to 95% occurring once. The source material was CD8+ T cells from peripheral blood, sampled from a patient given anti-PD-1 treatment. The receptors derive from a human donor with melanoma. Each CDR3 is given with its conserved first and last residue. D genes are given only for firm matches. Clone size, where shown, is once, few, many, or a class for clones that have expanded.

CDR3 protein: CATSDSGLGYTF; CDR3 DNA: TGTGCCACCAGTGATTCAGGATTGGGCTACACCTTC; D gene: -; J gene: TRBJ1-2; V gene: TRBV24-1; clone size: -
CDR3 protein: CASSPQKSGPYNEQFF; CDR3 DNA: TGTGCCAGCAGCCCACAAAAAAGCGGGCCGTACAATGAGCAGTTCTTC; D gene: -; J gene: TRBJ2-1; V gene: TRBV7-3; clone size: once
CDR3 protein: CATSRDRLPGPQHF; CDR3 DNA: TGTGCCACCAGCAGAGATCGCCTGCCCGGGCCCCAGCATTTT; D gene: -; J gene: TRBJ1-5; V gene: TRBV15; clone size: -
CDR3 protein: CAWGEETQYF; CDR3 DNA: TGTGCCTGGGGGGAAGAGACCCAGTACTTC; D gene: -; J gene: TRBJ2-5; V gene: TRBV30; clone size: -
CDR3 protein: CASSLRSNEQFF; CDR3 DNA: TGTGCCAGTAGTCTCAGAAGCAATGAGCAGTTCTTC; D gene: -; J gene: TRBJ2-1; V gene: TRBV19; clone size: -
CDR3 protein: CASSGGLAAQETQYF; CDR3 DNA: TGTGCCAGCAGCGGGGGACTAGCGGCCCAAGAGACCCAGTACTTC; D gene: TRBD2; J gene: TRBJ2-5; V gene: TRBV9; clone size: -
CDR3 protein: CASSFGSNQPQHF; CDR3 DNA: TGTGCCAGCAGTTTCGGTAGCAATCAGCCCCAGCATTTT; D gene: -; J gene: TRBJ1-5; V gene: TRBV6-5; clone size: -
CDR3 protein: CSVENEQFF; CDR3 DNA: TGCAGCGTTGAAAATGAGCAGTTCTTC; D gene: -; J gene: TRBJ2-1; V gene: TRBV29-1; clone size: -
CDR3 protein: CASSIGGANEQFF; CDR3 DNA: TGTGCCAGTAGTATCGGCGGGGCCAATGAGCAGTTCTTC; D gene: -; J gene: TRBJ2-1; V gene: TRBV19; clone size: -
CDR3 protein: CASSLVGGRDTEAFF; CDR3 DNA: TGTGCCAGCAGCTTAGTTGGGGGACGGGACACTGAAGCTTTCTTT; D gene: -; J gene: TRBJ1-1; V gene: TRBV7-9; clone size: -
CDR3 protein: CASTGTSSTDTQYF; CDR3 DNA: TGTGCCAGCACCGGGACTAGCAGCACAGATACGCAGTATTTT; D gene: TRBD2; J gene: TRBJ2-3; V gene: TRBV5-8; clone size: -
CDR3 protein: CASSTLGGPAFF; CDR3 DNA: TGTGCCAGCAGCACCCTGGGCGGGCCAGCTTTCTTT; D gene: -; J gene: TRBJ1-1; V gene: TRBV6-5; clone size: -
CDR3 protein: CASSLVGAASYEQYF; CDR3 DNA: TGTGCCAGCAGCTTAGTGGGGGCAGCCTCCTACGAGCAGTACTTC; D gene: -; J gene: TRBJ2-7; V gene: TRBV7-9; clone size: -
CDR3 protein: CSVEGSYNEQFF; CDR3 DNA: TGCAGCGTTGAAGGATCCTACAATGAGCAGTTCTTC; D gene: -; J gene: TRBJ2-1; V gene: TRBV29-1; clone size: -